The entry below describes one T cell receptor beta chain. V lost 0 bases, J lost 4 bases, and 10 bases lay in between. CDR3 size: 14 residues. Germline V CDR1 and CDR2: SGHRS, YFSETQ. The sample belongs to a study of blood T cell repertoires in COVID-19. Study background: The study drew acute and convalescent COVID-19 samples from the United States, Italy and Spain. PBMCs, B-cell-depleted T cells, or T cells provided the cDNA or gDNA that made up the material.

Original methodology: Amplification of reference gene primers provided the estimated nucleated cell counts. Data came from immunoSEQ multiplex PCR; TCRdb stores just in-frame clones and leaves some out. That table furnishes V, J and clone size, whereas the DNA furnished D and trimming. Among some 220,000 clones listed, more than 70% were seen once. The sample was peripheral blood. The sequence was obtained from a human donor in a cohort sampled during active COVID-19. The V call is TRBV5-1, the J call TRBJ2-5; D may be TRBD2 (5 bases). CDR3 loop: CASSLGVGRETQYF. The CDR3 coding sequence is TGCGCCAGCAGCTTGGGCGTAGGGAGAGAGACCCAGTACTTC.